This passage covers 13 T cell receptor beta chains from one sample sequenced in a study of cytomegalovirus exposure and HLA in healthy donors. The PCR employed 60 Vbeta primers together with 13 Jbeta primers. Produced via immunoSEQ multiplex PCR; TCRdb's table is partial and in-frame only. The sample contains approximately 92,000 clones, 81% of which appear only once. The sample consisted of PBMCs. Every receptor here comes from a woman aged 70-85 years in good health and CMV-seropositive.

This clone came up a few times. The chain combines TRBV6-5 with TRBJ2-2; possible D gene TRBD1, 6 bases. The CDR3 totals 16 residues. Trimming took off 2 bases at V and 8 bases at J, with 18 bases between the two ends. The germline gives CDR1 MNHEY, CDR2 SVGAGI. The CDR3 loop reads CASSYRDIREPGELFF. The CDR3 DNA reads as TGTGCCAGCAGTTACCGGGACATTAGGGAGCCTGGGGAGCTGTTTTTT.

The CDR3: CASSWDRGEGIYNEQFF. The CDR3 bases are TGTGCCAGCAGCTGGGACAGGGGGGAAGGGATCTACAATGAGCAGTTCTTC. The chain joins TRBV5-6 to TRBJ2-1; 11 bases map to TRBD1. The CDR3 is 17 amino acids. Germline V CDR1 and CDR2: SGHDT, YYEEEE. J was trimmed by 3 bases and V by 3 bases; bases with no gene match: 8.

This rearrangement joins TRBV11-2 to TRBJ2-2; perhaps TRBD1 as D (6 bases). The CDR3 consists of 17 residues. V was clipped by 3 bases and J by 2 bases, with 16 bases between them. CDR1 and CDR2 from the germline V gene are SGHAT and FQNNGV. The CDR3 here is CASSFHTGTSNTGELFF. CDR3 coding DNA: TGTGCCAGCAGCTTCCATACCGGGACATCTAACACCGGGGAGCTGTTTTTT.

This chain uses TRBV25-1 with TRBJ2-7; D is perhaps TRBD2 (5 bases). CDR1 is MGHDK and CDR2 is SYGVNS in the germline V gene. CDR3 length: 11 amino acids. V lost 5 bases, J lost 3 bases, and 5 bases lay in between. The CDR3 DNA follows: TGTGCCAGCAGTCGGGGCTACGAGCAGTACTTC. It codes for CASSRGYEQYF.

This clone occurred a few times. The chain carries TRBV5-1 and TRBJ1-1; D is unresolved. V dropped 3 bases and J dropped 0 bases, with 9 bases sitting between them. Germline loops: CDR1 SGHRS, CDR2 YFSETQ. This CDR3 is built from 14 residues. CDR3 residues: CASSSTTLNTEAFF. In DNA, the CDR3 is TGCGCCAGCAGCTCAACTACACTGAACACTGAAGCTTTCTTT.

The rearrangement uses TRBV5-4 and TRBJ2-3, with 8 bases that match TRBD2. The germline V gene encodes CDR1 SGHNT and CDR2 YYREEE (reference sequence). CDR3 size: 15 residues. J gave up 3 bases and V 1 base, and 4 bases lay outside the gene matches. CDR3: CASSLLAGPTDTQYF. CDR3 coding DNA: TGTGCCAGCAGCTTGTTAGCGGGACCGACAGATACGCAGTATTTT.

V usage is TRBV9 and J usage is TRBJ1-1; no clear D. The germline V and J ends were trimmed by 0 bases and 4 bases, with 10 bases remaining between them. The CDR3 has 14 residues. Germline V gene lookup returns CDR1 SGDLS and CDR2 YYNGEE. The CDR3 sequence: CASSVGATTTEAFF. The CDR3 nucleotides read TGTGCCAGCAGCGTAGGGGCGACGACCACTGAAGCTTTCTTT.

CDR3 protein: CASSRDSNTEAFF. In DNA form, the CDR3 reads TGTGCCAGCAGCCGGGACAGTAACACTGAAGCTTTCTTT. The chain carries TRBV2 and TRBJ1-1, with TRBD1 matching over 7 bases. The V gene end was trimmed by 6 bases and the J gene end by 2 bases; junction bases not matched to a gene: 3. This CDR3 comprises 13 residues. Germline V lookup: CDR1 SNHLY, CDR2 FYNNEI. Drawing the rest from reference TRBV2 and TRBJ1-1, the complete variable domain is EPEVTQTPSHQVTQMGQEVILRCVPISNHLYFYWYRQILGQKVEFLVSFYNNEISEKSEIFDDQFSVERPDGSNFTLKIRSTKLEDSAMYFCASSRDSNTEAFFGQGTRLTVV.

The chain employs TRBV4-1 and TRBJ2-3, with TRBD2 matching 9 bases. This CDR3 has 16 amino acids. Per the germline V gene, CDR1 is MGHRA and CDR2 is YSYEKL. With V trimmed by 3 bases and J by 5 bases, 9 bases remained unmatched. The CDR3 is CASSHDRAGGGDTQYF. The DNA of the CDR3 is TGCGCCAGCAGCCACGACCGGGCGGGGGGGGGAGATACGCAGTATTTT.

In this sample, this clone turned up a few times. The V and J genes are TRBV5-6 and TRBJ1-5; 7 bases are a match to TRBD1. Germline trimming cut 2 bases from V and 3 bases from J; bases unmatched to any gene: 5. The germline V gene encodes CDR1 SGHDT and CDR2 YYEEEE. The CDR3 is 15 amino acids. This CDR3 reads CASSLFQGVNQPQHF. Here the CDR3 DNA reads TGTGCCAGCAGCTTATTTCAGGGGGTCAATCAGCCCCAGCATTTT.

V gene TRBV9 combines with J gene TRBJ2-1; TRBD2 aligns across 11 bases. Germline trimming cut 2 bases from V and 10 bases from J; bases unmatched to any gene: 5. Germline CDR1 is SGDLS and CDR2 is YYNGEE. This CDR3 has 14 amino acids. The CDR3, as DNA: TGTGCCAGCAGCGTTAGACTAGCGGGATGGGAGCAGTTCTTC. Translated: CASSVRLAGWEQFF.

The chain has TRBV5-1 and TRBJ1-1; 8 bases fit TRBD1. The CDR3 runs 13 residues. CDR1 is SGHRS and CDR2 is YFSETQ in the germline V gene. Trimming removed 6 bases from V and 6 bases from J; junction bases left unmatched: 7. The CDR3 sequence: CASKAGDRPEAFF. CDR3 in DNA: TGCGCCAGCAAAGCAGGGGACAGGCCTGAAGCTTTCTTT.

This sequence joins TRBV4-2 and TRBJ2-4; possibly TRBD1 for D (6 bases). Trimming removed 3 bases at V and 0 bases at J, with 15 bases between. This CDR3 region has 17 residues. Per the germline V gene, CDR1 is LGHNA and CDR2 is YNFKEQ. The CDR3 sequence: CASSQTGQTLAKNIQYF. The DNA for the CDR3 is TGTGCCAGCAGCCAGACGGGACAAACACTAGCCAAAAACATTCAGTACTTC.